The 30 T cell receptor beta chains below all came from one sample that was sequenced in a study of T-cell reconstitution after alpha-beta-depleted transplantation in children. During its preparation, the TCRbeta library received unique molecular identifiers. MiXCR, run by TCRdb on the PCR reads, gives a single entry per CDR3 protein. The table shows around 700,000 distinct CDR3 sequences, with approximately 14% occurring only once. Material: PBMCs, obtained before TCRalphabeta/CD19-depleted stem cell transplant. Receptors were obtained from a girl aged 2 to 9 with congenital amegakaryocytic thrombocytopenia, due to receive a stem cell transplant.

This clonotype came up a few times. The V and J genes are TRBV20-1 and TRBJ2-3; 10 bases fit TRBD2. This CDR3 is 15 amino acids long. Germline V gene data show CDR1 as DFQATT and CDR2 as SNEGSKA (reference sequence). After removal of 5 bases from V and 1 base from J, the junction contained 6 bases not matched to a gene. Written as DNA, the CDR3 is TGCAGTGCTCACCGGACTAGCGGCCGCACAGATACGCAGTATTTT. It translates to CSAHRTSGRTDTQYF.

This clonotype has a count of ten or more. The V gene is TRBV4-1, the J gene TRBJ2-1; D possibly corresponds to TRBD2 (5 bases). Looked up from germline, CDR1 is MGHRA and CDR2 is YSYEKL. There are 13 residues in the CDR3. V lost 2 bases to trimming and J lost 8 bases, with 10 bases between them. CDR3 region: CASSQSREHEQFF. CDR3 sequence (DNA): TGCGCCAGCAGCCAATCTAGGGAGCATGAGCAGTTCTTC.

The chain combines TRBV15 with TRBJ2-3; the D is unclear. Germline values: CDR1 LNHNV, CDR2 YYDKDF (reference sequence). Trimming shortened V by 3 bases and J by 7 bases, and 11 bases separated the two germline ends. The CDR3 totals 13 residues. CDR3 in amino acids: CATSSAWGYTQYF. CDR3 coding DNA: TGTGCCACCAGCAGCGCCTGGGGATATACGCAGTATTTT.

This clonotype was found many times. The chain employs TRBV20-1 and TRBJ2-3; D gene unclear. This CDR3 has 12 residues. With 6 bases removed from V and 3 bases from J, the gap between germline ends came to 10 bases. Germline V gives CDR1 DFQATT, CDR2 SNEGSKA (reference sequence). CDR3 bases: TGCAGTGCCCCACCCCCAACAGATACGCAGTATTTT. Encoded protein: CSAPPPTDTQYF.

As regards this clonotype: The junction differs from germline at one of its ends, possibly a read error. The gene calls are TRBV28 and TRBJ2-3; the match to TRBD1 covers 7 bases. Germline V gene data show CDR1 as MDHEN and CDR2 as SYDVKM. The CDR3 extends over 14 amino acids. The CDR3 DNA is TGTGCCAGCAGTTTTGGGCGAACAGGGGATACGCAGTACTTT. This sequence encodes CASSFGRTGDTQYF.

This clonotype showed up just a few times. This chain's CDR3 is CSATTSGRVYEQYF. DNA for the CDR3: TGCAGTGCAACGACTAGCGGGAGAGTATACGAGCAGTACTTC. This chain joins TRBV20-1 and TRBJ2-7, with 12 bases that match TRBD2. Looked up from germline, CDR1 is DFQATT and CDR2 is SNEGSKA (reference sequence). V lost 6 bases, J lost 4 bases, and 7 bases stayed unmatched. The CDR3 contains 14 residues.

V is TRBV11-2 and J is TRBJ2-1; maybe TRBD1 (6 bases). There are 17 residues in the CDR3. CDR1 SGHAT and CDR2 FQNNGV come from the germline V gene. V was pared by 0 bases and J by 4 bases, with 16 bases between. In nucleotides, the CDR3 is TGTGCCAGCAGCTTAGATTTTTGGGACAACAAATACAATGAGCAGTTCTTC. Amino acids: CASSLDFWDNKYNEQFF. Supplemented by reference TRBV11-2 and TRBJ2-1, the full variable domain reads EAGVAQSPRYKIIEKRQSVAFWCNPISGHATLYWYQQILGQGPKLLIQFQNNGVVDDSQLPKDRFSAERLKGVDSTLKIQPAKLEDSAVYLCASSLDFWDNKYNEQFFGPGTRLTVL.

In DNA, the CDR3 is TGCAGCGTTGACCTGACAGGGCTGATCCACAATGAGCAGTTCTTC. Amino acids: CSVDLTGLIHNEQFF. The chain recombines TRBV29-1 with TRBJ2-1, with 7 positions matching TRBD1. Germline values: CDR1 SQVTM, CDR2 ANQGSEA. V shed 3 bases, J shed 5 bases, and the junction held 10 bases outside the gene matches. The CDR3 runs 15 residues.

CDR3 protein: CASSLGIRIKWAFYEQYF. CDR3 nucleotide sequence: TGTGCCAGCAGCCTCGGGATCCGGATTAAATGGGCTTTTTACGAGCAGTACTTC. This chain links TRBV21-1 with TRBJ2-7; the table gives TRBD1 as D, unverified against the DNA. TRBV21-1 is marked as a pseudogene. The CDR3 loop spans 18 amino acids.

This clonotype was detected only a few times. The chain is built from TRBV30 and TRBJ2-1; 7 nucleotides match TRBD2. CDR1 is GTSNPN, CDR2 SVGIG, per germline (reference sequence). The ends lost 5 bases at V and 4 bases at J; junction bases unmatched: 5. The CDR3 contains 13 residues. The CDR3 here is CAWLAEFYNEQFF. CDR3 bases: TGTGCCTGGCTAGCGGAGTTTTACAATGAGCAGTTCTTC.

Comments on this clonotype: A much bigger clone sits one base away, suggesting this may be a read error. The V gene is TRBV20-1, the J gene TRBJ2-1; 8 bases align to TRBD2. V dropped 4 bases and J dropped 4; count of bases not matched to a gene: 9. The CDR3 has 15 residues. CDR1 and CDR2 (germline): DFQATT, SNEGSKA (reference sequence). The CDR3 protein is CSATRGGLIYNEQFF. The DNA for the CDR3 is TGCAGTGCTACCCGCGGGGGGCTCATATACAATGAGCAGTTCTTC.

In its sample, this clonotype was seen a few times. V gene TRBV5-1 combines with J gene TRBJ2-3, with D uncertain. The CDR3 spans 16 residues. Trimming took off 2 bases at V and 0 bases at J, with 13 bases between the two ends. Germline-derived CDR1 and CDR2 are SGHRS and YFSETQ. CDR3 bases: TGCGCCAGCAGCTTCCTGGGTTTCGTTAGCACAGATACGCAGTATTTT. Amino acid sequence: CASSFLGFVSTDTQYF.

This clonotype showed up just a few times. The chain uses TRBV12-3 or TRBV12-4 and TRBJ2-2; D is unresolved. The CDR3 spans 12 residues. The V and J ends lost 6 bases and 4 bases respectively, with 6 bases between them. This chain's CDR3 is CASRAPTGELFF. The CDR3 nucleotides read TGTGCCAGCAGGGCACCCACCGGGGAGCTGTTTTTT.

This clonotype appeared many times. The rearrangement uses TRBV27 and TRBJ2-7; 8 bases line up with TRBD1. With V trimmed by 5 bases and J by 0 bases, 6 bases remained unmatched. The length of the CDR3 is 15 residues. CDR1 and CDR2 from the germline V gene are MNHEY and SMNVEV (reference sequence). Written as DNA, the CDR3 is TGTGCCAGCAGTGGGGACAGGTCTTTCTCCTACGAGCAGTACTTC. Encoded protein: CASSGDRSFSYEQYF.

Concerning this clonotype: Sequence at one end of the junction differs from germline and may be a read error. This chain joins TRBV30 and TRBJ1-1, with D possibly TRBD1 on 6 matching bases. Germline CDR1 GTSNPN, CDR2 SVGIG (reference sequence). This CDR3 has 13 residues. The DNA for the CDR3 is TGTGCCAGGAGTAAACAGGGGAACACTGAAGCTTTCTTT. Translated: CARSKQGNTEAFF.

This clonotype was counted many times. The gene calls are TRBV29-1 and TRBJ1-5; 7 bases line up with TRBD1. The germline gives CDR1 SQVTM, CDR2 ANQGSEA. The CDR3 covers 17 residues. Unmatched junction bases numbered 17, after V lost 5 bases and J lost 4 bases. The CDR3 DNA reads TGCAGCGTTCTCCCTCCGAAACAGGGGATTAGTAATCAGCCCCAGCATTTT. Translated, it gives CSVLPPKQGISNQPQHF.

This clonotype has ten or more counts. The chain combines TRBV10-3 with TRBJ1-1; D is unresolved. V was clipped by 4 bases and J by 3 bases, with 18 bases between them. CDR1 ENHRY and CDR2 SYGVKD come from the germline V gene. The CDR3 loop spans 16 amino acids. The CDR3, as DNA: TGTGCCATCAGTGTCGGCGGCAGCCCGTCTCACACTGAAGCTTTCTTT. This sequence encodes CAISVGGSPSHTEAFF.

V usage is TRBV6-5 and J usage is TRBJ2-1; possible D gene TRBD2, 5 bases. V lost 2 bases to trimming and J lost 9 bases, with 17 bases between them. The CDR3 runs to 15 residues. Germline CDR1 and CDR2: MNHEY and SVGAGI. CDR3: CASSYGSGPPFEQFF. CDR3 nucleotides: TGTGCCAGCAGTTACGGCAGCGGCCCGCCCTTTGAGCAGTTCTTC.

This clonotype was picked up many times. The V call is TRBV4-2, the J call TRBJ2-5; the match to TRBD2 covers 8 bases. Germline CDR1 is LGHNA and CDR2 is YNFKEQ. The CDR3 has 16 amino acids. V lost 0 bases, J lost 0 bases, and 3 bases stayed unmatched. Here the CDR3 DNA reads TGTGCCAGCAGCCAAGAAGGGACTAGTAACCAAGAGACCCAGTACTTC. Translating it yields CASSQEGTSNQETQYF.

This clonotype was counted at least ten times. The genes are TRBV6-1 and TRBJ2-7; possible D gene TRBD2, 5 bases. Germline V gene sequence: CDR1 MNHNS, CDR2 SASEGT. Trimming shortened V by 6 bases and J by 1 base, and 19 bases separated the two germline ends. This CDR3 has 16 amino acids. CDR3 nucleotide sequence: TGTGCCAGCAGATCGAGCAGGTACACTAGGTCCTACGAGCAGTACTTC. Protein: CASRSSRYTRSYEQYF.

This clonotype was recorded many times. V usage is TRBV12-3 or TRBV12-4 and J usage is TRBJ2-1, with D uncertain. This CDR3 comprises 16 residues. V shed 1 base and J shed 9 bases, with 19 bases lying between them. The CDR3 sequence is CASSLVKLSRFSEQFF. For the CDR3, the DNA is TGTGCCAGCAGTTTAGTTAAGCTCTCCCGGTTCAGTGAGCAGTTCTTC.

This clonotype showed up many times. The DNA of the CDR3 is TGTGCCAGCAGCCTTGGAGGGGACGGGGAGCTGTTTTTT. Amino acids: CASSLGGDGELFF. V usage is TRBV7-6 and J usage is TRBJ2-2, with D tentatively TRBD2 (6 bases). Per germline, CDR1 SGHVS and CDR2 FNYEAQ. This CDR3 has 13 amino acids. The germline V and J ends were trimmed by 5 bases and 7 bases, with 11 bases remaining between them.

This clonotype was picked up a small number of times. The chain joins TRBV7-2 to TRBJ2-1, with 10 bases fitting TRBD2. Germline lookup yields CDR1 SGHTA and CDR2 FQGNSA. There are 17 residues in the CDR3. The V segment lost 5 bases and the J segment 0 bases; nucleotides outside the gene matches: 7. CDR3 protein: CASSLSLAGLSYNEQFF. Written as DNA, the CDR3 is TGTGCCAGCAGCCTCTCACTAGCGGGACTCTCCTACAATGAGCAGTTCTTC.

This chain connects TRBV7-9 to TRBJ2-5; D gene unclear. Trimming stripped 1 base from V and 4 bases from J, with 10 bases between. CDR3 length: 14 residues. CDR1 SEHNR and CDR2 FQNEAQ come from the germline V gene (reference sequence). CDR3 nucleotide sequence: TGTGCCAGCAGCTTAGGTGTCAGTCTAGAGACCCAGTACTTC. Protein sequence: CASSLGVSLETQYF.

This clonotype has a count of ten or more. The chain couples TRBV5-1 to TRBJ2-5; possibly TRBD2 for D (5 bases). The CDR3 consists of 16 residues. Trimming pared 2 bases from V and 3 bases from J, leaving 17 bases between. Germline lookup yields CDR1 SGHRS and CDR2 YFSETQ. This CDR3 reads CASSLLDGLPEETQYF. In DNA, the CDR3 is TGCGCCAGCAGCTTATTAGACGGACTTCCCGAAGAGACCCAGTACTTC.

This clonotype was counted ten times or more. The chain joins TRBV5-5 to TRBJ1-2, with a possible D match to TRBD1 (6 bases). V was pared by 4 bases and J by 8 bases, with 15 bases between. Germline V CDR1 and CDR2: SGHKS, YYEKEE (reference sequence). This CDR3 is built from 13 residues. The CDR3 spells CASSPWGGQGYTF. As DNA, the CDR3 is TGTGCCAGCAGCCCCTGGGGGGGGCAAGGCTACACCTTC.

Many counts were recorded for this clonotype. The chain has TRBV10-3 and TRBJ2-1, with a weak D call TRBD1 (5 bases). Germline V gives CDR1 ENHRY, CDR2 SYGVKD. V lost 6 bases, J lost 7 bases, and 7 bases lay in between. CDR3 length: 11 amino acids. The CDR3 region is CAIRTENEQFF. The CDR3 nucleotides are TGTGCCATCAGGACAGAGAATGAGCAGTTCTTC.

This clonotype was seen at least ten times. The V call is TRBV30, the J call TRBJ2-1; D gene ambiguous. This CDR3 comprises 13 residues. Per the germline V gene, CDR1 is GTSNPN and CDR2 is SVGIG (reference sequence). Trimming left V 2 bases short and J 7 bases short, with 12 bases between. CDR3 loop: CAWSLDPRNEQFF. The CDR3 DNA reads TGTGCCTGGAGTCTCGACCCCAGAAATGAGCAGTTCTTC. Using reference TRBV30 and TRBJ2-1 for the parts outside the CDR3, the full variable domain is SQTIHQWPATLVQPVGSPLSLECTVEGTSNPNLYWYRQAAGRGLQLLFYSVGIGQISSEVPQNLSASRPQDRQFILSSKKLLLSDSGFYLCAWSLDPRNEQFFGPGTRLTVL.

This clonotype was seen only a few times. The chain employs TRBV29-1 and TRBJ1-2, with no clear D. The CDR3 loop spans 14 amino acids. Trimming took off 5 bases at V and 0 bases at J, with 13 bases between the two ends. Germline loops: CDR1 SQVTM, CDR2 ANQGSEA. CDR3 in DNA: TGCAGCGTTAGTCTCATCATTCCTAACTATGGCTACACCTTC. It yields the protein CSVSLIIPNYGYTF.

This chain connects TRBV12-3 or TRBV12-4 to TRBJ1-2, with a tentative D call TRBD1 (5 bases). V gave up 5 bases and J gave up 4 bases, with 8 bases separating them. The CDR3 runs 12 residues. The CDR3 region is CASSGDSYGYTF. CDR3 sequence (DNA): TGTGCCAGCAGTGGGGACTCCTATGGCTACACCTTC.